One sample yielded the 21 T cell receptor beta chains listed below, sequenced in a study of blood T cells in healthy people across ages. PCR was performed a second time for roughly 6 to 12 cycles using a sample-barcoded 5' primer and a J-beta primer mix. TCRdb reanalysed the 5' RACE reads using MiXCR and keeps one entry per CDR3 protein. The table records over 1,500,000 distinct CDR3 sequences, roughly two fifths of them present only once. The sequencing input was blood. The receptors were sampled from a human donor in good health.

This clonotype has just a few counts. V is TRBV5-1 and J is TRBJ2-1; D unresolved. V lost 5 bases and J 10 bases, leaving 16 bases between the germline ends. Germline loops: CDR1 SGHRS, CDR2 YFSETQ. The CDR3 contains 13 residues. CDR3 coding DNA: TGCGCCAGCAGTCCCGGGCCAATTTTCGAGCAGTTCTTC. It translates to CASSPGPIFEQFF.

The rearrangement joins TRBV7-2 to TRBJ2-2; the D is unclear. Trimming pared 7 bases from V and 5 bases from J, leaving 11 bases between. From germline, CDR1 is SGHTA and CDR2 FQGNSA. This CDR3 has 13 residues. CDR3 in DNA: TGTGCCAGCACGCTAATTGTAACCGGGGAGCTGTTTTTT. Encoded protein: CASTLIVTGELFF.

The rearrangement uses TRBV7-9 and TRBJ1-4, with D possibly being TRBD1 (5 bases). Germline values: CDR1 SEHNR, CDR2 FQNEAQ (reference sequence). The CDR3 has 15 amino acids. Between the trimmed V and J ends, which lost 4 bases and 8 bases, there was a span of 17 bases. The DNA of the CDR3 is TGTGCCAGCAGCTCCTCGCAGGGCCGGAGGGAAAAACTGTTTTTT. Amino acids: CASSSSQGRREKLFF.

The CDR3 loop is CASSVDWGGGEQFF. The CDR3 region has the DNA TGTGCCAGCAGCGTAGACTGGGGGGGAGGGGAGCAGTTCTTC. V is TRBV9 and J is TRBJ2-1; TRBD2 matches 7 bases. From germline, CDR1 is SGDLS and CDR2 YYNGEE. V shed 0 bases, J shed 10 bases, and the junction held 7 bases outside the gene matches. This CDR3 has 14 residues.

This clonotype has just a few counts. V gene TRBV12-3 or TRBV12-4 combines with J gene TRBJ2-5; no clear D. There are 14 residues in the CDR3. The V end was cut by 7 bases, the J end by 0 bases, with 12 bases between. CDR3 sequence reads: CASTTASYQETQYF. The CDR3, as DNA: TGTGCCAGCACCACAGCGAGTTACCAAGAGACCCAGTACTTC.

This chain's CDR3 is CASMPAAGQVSTDTQYF. The CDR3 coding sequence is TGTGCCAGCATGCCAGCGGCGGGGCAAGTAAGCACAGATACGCAGTATTTT. The chain combines TRBV6-6 with TRBJ2-3; a weak D match, TRBD2 (6 bases). CDR1 and CDR2 (germline): MNHNY, SVGAGI (reference sequence). CDR3 length: 17 residues. V lost 7 bases, J lost 0 bases, and 20 bases lay in between.

The rearrangement uses TRBV5-1 and TRBJ2-3, with 12 nucleotides matching TRBD2. Germline V lookup: CDR1 SGHRS, CDR2 YFSETQ. The CDR3 has 16 amino acids. Losses at the gene ends were 3 bases for V and 4 bases for J; bases not matched to a gene: 6. CDR3: CASSSGLAGRADTQYF. CDR3 sequence (DNA): TGCGCCAGCAGCTCAGGACTAGCGGGGCGGGCAGATACGCAGTATTTT.

This chain links TRBV20-1 with TRBJ2-5; 14 nucleotides line up with TRBD2. V shed 2 bases, J shed 5 bases, and the junction held 13 bases outside the gene matches. The CDR3 runs 18 residues. In germline, CDR1 is DFQATT, CDR2 SNEGSKA (reference sequence). Here the CDR3 DNA reads TGCAGTGCTAGACCTATCTCGACTAGCGGGAGGGCGAAGGAGACCCAGTACTTC. Translated: CSARPISTSGRAKETQYF.

V is TRBV29-1 and J is TRBJ1-4; D call uncertain. There are 12 residues in the CDR3. Germline CDR1 and CDR2: SQVTM and ANQGSEA. Trimming cost V 6 bases and J 8 bases, with 13 bases left between them. The CDR3 reads CSVTGLGEKLFF. In nucleotides, the CDR3 is TGCAGCGTGACGGGCCTAGGCGAAAAACTGTTTTTT.

V usage is TRBV13 and J usage is TRBJ2-7; 9 positions agree with TRBD2. The CDR3 runs to 17 residues. After removal of 0 bases from V and 5 bases from J, the junction contained 11 bases not matched to a gene. Germline loops: CDR1 PRHDT, CDR2 FYEKMQ (reference sequence). The CDR3 DNA is TGTGCCAGCAGCTTAGGTCTCGCGGGGGGGCCCTCACACGAGCAGTACTTC. Amino acids: CASSLGLAGGPSHEQYF.

V usage is TRBV12-3 or TRBV12-4 and J usage is TRBJ1-4; D not certain. Trimming took off 3 bases at V and 0 bases at J, with 5 bases between the two ends. The CDR3 is 14 amino acids. CDR3 protein: CASSFPPTNEKLFF. CDR3 nucleotide sequence: TGTGCCAGCAGTTTCCCCCCAACTAATGAAAAACTGTTTTTT.

Here the CDR3 reads CASSSGLAGGQRNIQYF. CDR3 DNA: TGTGCCAGCAGCTCGGGACTAGCGGGGGGGCAAAGAAACATTCAGTACTTC. J is TRBJ2-4 and V is TRBV7-2; 16 bases map to TRBD2. The ends lost 4 bases at V and 6 bases at J; junction bases unmatched: 6. Germline V CDR1 and CDR2: SGHTA, FQGNSA. CDR3 length equals 17 residues.

Regarding this clonotype: The junction departs from the called germline gene at one end, perhaps through a read error. As DNA, the CDR3 is TGTGCCGGCAGTCCAACGACAGGGGGTGGGATAGAGACCCAGTACTTC. Its translation: CAGSPTTGGGIETQYF. This chain connects TRBV12-3 or TRBV12-4 to TRBJ2-5, with 9 bases matching TRBD1. The CDR3 length is 16 residues.

The CDR3 sequence is CASSYLAGYYNEQFF. The CDR3 nucleotides read TGTGCCAGCAGCTACCTAGCGGGGTATTACAATGAGCAGTTCTTC. The chain has TRBV7-2 and TRBJ2-1, with TRBD2 matching over 9 bases. The CDR3 is made up of 15 amino acids. Germline V CDR1 and CDR2: SGHTA, FQGNSA. V lost 4 bases to trimming and J lost 4 bases; unmatched junction nucleotides: 5. The full variable domain, completed using reference TRBV7-2 and TRBJ2-1, is GAGVSQSPSNKVTEKGKDVELRCDPISGHTALYWYRQSLGQGLEFLIYFQGNSAPDKSGLPSDRFSAERTGGSVSTLTIQRTQQEDSAVYLCASSYLAGYYNEQFFGPGTRLTVL.

This clonotype has more than one count but fewer than ten. V usage is TRBV7-2 and J usage is TRBJ2-7; TRBD1 agrees at 7 bases. Germline V lookup: CDR1 SGHTA, CDR2 FQGNSA. This CDR3 is built from 15 residues. V gave up 6 bases and J gave up 0 bases; unmatched junction bases: 8. This chain's CDR3 is CASSHRGSFSYEQYF. In nucleotides, the CDR3 is TGTGCCAGCAGTCACAGGGGTAGCTTCTCCTACGAGCAGTACTTC.

The rearrangement uses TRBV7-2 and TRBJ2-4; 8 nucleotides line up with TRBD2. The DNA end favors TRBJ2-7, so the J call may be wrong. From germline, CDR1 is SGHTA and CDR2 FQGNSA. The CDR3 has 16 amino acids. CDR3: CASSLKETSVSYEQYF. The CDR3 DNA sequence: TGTGCCAGCAGCCTCAAGGAGACTAGCGTCTCCTACGAGCAGTACTTC.

This clonotype turned up a few times. The gene calls are TRBV7-8 and TRBJ2-1, with a weak D call TRBD2 (6 bases). CDR1 and CDR2 from the germline V gene are SGHVS and FQNEAQ. CDR3 length equals 16 residues. Trimming left V 5 bases short and J 4 bases short, with 18 bases between. The CDR3 nucleotides are TGTGCCAGCAGCCCAAATCTTGGGACTTCTTACAATGAGCAGTTCTTC. This translates into CASSPNLGTSYNEQFF.

The chain links TRBV7-2 to TRBJ2-3; D is possibly TRBD1 (5 bases). Germline V gene data show CDR1 as SGHTA and CDR2 as FQGNSA. V lost 1 base to trimming and J lost 4 bases, with 12 bases between them. The CDR3 spans 15 residues. The CDR3: CASSLVSGLPDTQYF. The CDR3 DNA sequence: TGTGCCAGCAGCTTAGTCTCAGGGTTGCCAGATACGCAGTATTTT.

With respect to this clonotype: This may come from a read error, since a much larger clone is one base off. The V and J genes are TRBV6-2 or TRBV6-3 and TRBJ1-5; D is perhaps TRBD1 (5 bases). With 6 bases removed from V and 3 bases from J, the gap between germline ends came to 15 bases. Germline V gene data show CDR1 as MNHEY and CDR2 as SVGEGT. CDR3 length: 15 amino acids. CDR3 bases: TGTGCCAGCAGCCGTGACGGGGACCTCAATCAGCCCCAGCATTTT. Translated, it gives CASSRDGDLNQPQHF.

This clonotype has more than one count but fewer than ten. The rearrangement links TRBV5-6 to TRBJ2-3; no clear D gene. Trimming cost V 2 bases and J 5 bases, with 9 bases left between them. Germline V lookup: CDR1 SGHDT, CDR2 YYEEEE. This CDR3 has 13 residues. In DNA form, the CDR3 reads TGTGCCAGCAGCTTTGACCCATTAGATACGCAGTATTTT. It codes for CASSFDPLDTQYF.

A single count supports this clonotype. The rearrangement joins TRBV5-1 to TRBJ2-1, with D possibly called TRBD1 or TRBD2 (5 bases each). CDR1 is SGHRS and CDR2 is YFSETQ in the germline V gene. V lost 3 bases, J lost 9 bases, and 10 bases lay in between. The CDR3 is 12 amino acids. The CDR3: CASSSRESEQFF. In DNA form, the CDR3 reads TGCGCCAGCAGCTCCAGGGAGAGTGAGCAGTTCTTC.